This TCR beta chain was recovered during a study of T cell responses to AZD1222 COVID-19 vaccine. Whole-study context: Second doses that came at about 4 or about 12 weeks were put together.

Measured with immunoSEQ multiplex PCR; TCRdb has only the in-frame clones, and not every one. The sample includes some 130,000 clones, around 84% of them seen just once. Note on this clone: No antigen is known for it.

This CDR3 has 14 amino acids. In germline, CDR1 is MDHEN, CDR2 SYDVKM. Trimming removed 6 bases from V and 5 bases from J, with 14 bases in between. Notes on the study in general: Only after the peak T cell response were repertoires sampled. White British people made up most donors, females outnumbered males, and clonal diversity was possibly underestimated. Vaccine-related CD4 TCRs covered spike, predominating at 160-218 and 743-854.

The TCR was taken from an adult in good health. V usage is TRBV28 and J usage is TRBJ1-3; the D gene is possibly TRBD1 (5 bases). Sequencing was performed on peripheral blood, taken on day 0 of AZD1222 vaccination. CDR3 in DNA: TGTGCCAGCAGCCGGGACCGGGCTAGAAACACCATATATTTT. Its protein is CASSRDRARNTIYF.